Each of the 18 T cell receptor beta chains below was sequenced from the same sample in a study of T-cell reconstitution after alpha-beta-depleted transplantation in children. Unique molecular identifiers were used in preparing the TCRbeta library. TCRdb analysed the PCR reads with MiXCR anew, one entry per CDR3 protein. Among around 240,000 distinct CDR3 sequences listed, just under 8.5% were seen once. Sequenced here: PBMCs, mostly from graft donor cells, sampled 180 days after TCRalphabeta/CD19-depleted stem cell transplant. These receptors came from a male patient younger than 18 who had a stem cell transplant for acute lymphoblastic leukemia, so the T cells may come from the graft donor.

This clonotype was counted ten times or more. V and J are TRBV11-2 and TRBJ1-1; D is ambiguous. Trimming left V 1 base short and J 3 bases short, with 9 bases between. The germline V gene has CDR1 SGHAT and CDR2 FQNNGV. The CDR3 length is 14 residues. The CDR3 DNA reads TGTGCCAGCAGCTTAGTCCAGGCGGACACTGAAGCTTTCTTT. It specifies CASSLVQADTEAFF.

The chain is built from TRBV5-4 and TRBJ2-7, with D unclear. Between the trimmed V and J ends, which lost 4 bases and 0 bases, there was a span of 11 bases. The CDR3 loop spans 14 amino acids. Germline lookup yields CDR1 SGHNT and CDR2 YYREEE (reference sequence). The CDR3 sequence: CASSPDTDSYEQYF. In DNA form, the CDR3 reads TGTGCCAGCAGCCCTGACACCGACTCCTACGAGCAGTACTTC.

Concerning this clonotype itself: This may arise from a read error, as a much more abundant clone is one base away. The chain combines TRBV4-2 with TRBJ2-1; 9 bases map to TRBD1. J was trimmed by 7 bases and V by 4 bases; bases with no gene match: 8. The CDR3 contains 15 residues. The V gene's germline CDR1 is LGHNA and CDR2 YNFKEQ. CDR3: CASSPFGTGKNEQFF. For the CDR3, the DNA is TGTGCCAGCAGCCCCTTCGGGACAGGGAAGAATGAGCAGTTCTTC.

This clonotype was detected many times. This chain connects TRBV7-2 to TRBJ2-7; D is ambiguous. This CDR3 spans 11 amino acids. Between the trimmed V and J ends, which lost 3 bases and 2 bases, there was a span of 2 bases. The germline CDR1 and CDR2 sequences are SGHTA and FQGNSA. The chain's CDR3 is CASSFAYEQYF. The CDR3 DNA follows: TGTGCCAGCAGCTTCGCCTACGAGCAGTACTTC.

To note about this clonotype: Being one base from a much bigger clone, this may be a read error. The CDR3 sequence is CASSAGTGIYNDQFF. The CDR3 coding sequence is TGTGCCAGCAGCGCCGGGACAGGGATATACAATGACCAGTTCTTC. The chain carries TRBV9 and TRBJ2-1; TRBD1 aligns across 9 bases. The germline V gene encodes CDR1 SGDLS and CDR2 YYNGEE. CDR3 length equals 15 residues.

This clonotype was recorded at least ten times. This chain joins TRBV12-5 and TRBJ1-2; 8 bases are shared with TRBD1. Germline lookup yields CDR1 LGHNT and CDR2 FRNRAP. Trimming cost V 9 bases and J 8 bases; bases outside gene matches: 11. The CDR3 length is 13 residues. CDR3 sequence: CASRGRGTLGYTF. The CDR3 bases are TGTGCTAGCAGGGGGCGAGGAACCTTGGGCTACACCTTC. Combining the CDR3 with reference TRBV12-5 and TRBJ1-2 gives the whole variable domain DARVTQTPRHKVTEMGQEVTMRCQPILGHNTVFWYRQTMMQGLELLAYFRNRAPLDDSGMPKDRFSAEMPDATLATLKIQPSEPRDSAVYFCASRGRGTLGYTFGSGTRLTVV.

This clonotype was detected many times. The genes are TRBV7-9 and TRBJ2-3, with 12 bases aligning to TRBD2. Germline assignment: CDR1 SEHNR and CDR2 FQNEAQ (reference sequence). The V and J ends lost 1 base and 2 bases, in that order; junction bases with no gene match: 1. There are 16 residues in the CDR3. The CDR3 DNA sequence: TGTGCCAGCAGCTTAGGACTAGCGGGGGCCACAGATACGCAGTATTTT. The encoded protein is CASSLGLAGATDTQYF.

The count of this clonotype is one. A much larger clone differs by one base, so this may be a read error. The chain uses TRBV12-3 or TRBV12-4 and TRBJ2-1, with 7 nucleotides matching TRBD2. CDR3 length: 16 amino acids. This CDR3 reads CASGFASTSWYNEQFF. DNA for the CDR3: TGTGCCAGCGGTTTCGCTTCGACTAGCTGGTACAATGAGCAGTTCTTC.

A few counts support this clonotype. The chain carries TRBV4-3 and TRBJ2-1; D not resolved. The CDR3 is made up of 18 amino acids. Germline V gene lookup returns CDR1 LGHNA and CDR2 YSLEER. The V and J ends lost 0 bases and 7 bases respectively, with 22 bases between them. Written as DNA, the CDR3 is TGCGCCAGCAGCCAAGACCGGTTTGGCCATCGGATATCAAATGAGCAGTTCTTC. As protein: CASSQDRFGHRISNEQFF.

This clonotype has a count of ten or more. The rearrangement uses TRBV5-1 and TRBJ1-2; D remains ambiguous. Germline CDR1 reads SGHRS; CDR2 reads YFSETQ. Trimming removed 2 bases at V and 3 bases at J, with 8 bases between. CDR3 size: 13 residues. DNA of the CDR3: TGCGCCAGCAGCTTTGAAGATTACTATGGCTACACCTTC. Its protein is CASSFEDYYGYTF.

This clonotype was observed at least ten times. This chain uses TRBV29-1 with TRBJ2-7; D uncertain. V lost 7 bases and J 1 base, leaving 20 bases between the germline ends. The CDR3 runs to 15 residues. Per germline, CDR1 SQVTM and CDR2 ANQGSEA. The CDR3 sequence: CSARLELGPSYEQYF. The CDR3 DNA follows: TGCAGCGCCCGACTGGAGTTAGGCCCTTCCTACGAGCAGTACTTC.

This clonotype was recorded many times. Written as DNA, the CDR3 is TGTGCCAGCTCACCTCTGGCGGGGGCACCCTACGAGCAGTACTTC. It yields the protein CASSPLAGAPYEQYF. The chain has TRBV18 and TRBJ2-7; tentative D call: TRBD2 (7 bases). Germline assignment: CDR1 KGHSH and CDR2 LQKENI. V was trimmed by 3 bases and J by 2 bases, leaving 14 bases between them. The CDR3 extends over 15 amino acids.

This clonotype was detected a few times. The rearrangement joins TRBV19 to TRBJ1-1, with a possible D match to TRBD1 (5 bases). CDR1 LNHDA and CDR2 SQIVND come from the germline V gene (reference sequence). Trimming took off 5 bases at V and 5 bases at J, with 15 bases between the two ends. This CDR3 region has 14 residues. This chain's CDR3 is CASSLRGKGTEAFF. The CDR3 bases are TGTGCCAGTAGTTTACGTGGGAAGGGGACTGAAGCTTTCTTT.

This clonotype was counted many times. The chain links TRBV7-8 to TRBJ2-3, with TRBD1 matching 9 bases. This CDR3 contains 14 residues. Germline V gene sequence: CDR1 SGHVS, CDR2 FQNEAQ. V dropped 5 bases and J dropped 9; count of bases not matched to a gene: 9. The CDR3 here is CASSQPTGGGTQYF. For the CDR3, the DNA is TGTGCCAGCAGCCAGCCGACAGGGGGAGGCACGCAGTATTTT.

This clonotype was found many times. V gene TRBV18 combines with J gene TRBJ1-6; D unresolved. The germline V gene encodes CDR1 KGHSH and CDR2 LQKENI. The CDR3 has 15 amino acids. The V gene lost 6 bases and the J gene lost 0 bases, with 9 bases spanning the gap. CDR3 protein: CASSDTSSYNSPLHF. CDR3 sequence (DNA): TGTGCCAGCTCCGACACCTCCTCCTATAATTCACCCCTCCACTTT.

This clonotype was counted many times. The V and J genes are TRBV28 and TRBJ2-2, with D tentatively TRBD2 (6 bases). Trimming cost V 2 bases and J 0 bases, with 10 bases left between them. The CDR3 runs 16 residues. From germline, CDR1 is MDHEN and CDR2 SYDVKM. This CDR3 is CASSLRTTSNTGELFF. DNA for the CDR3: TGTGCCAGCAGTTTACGGACTACCTCGAACACCGGGGAGCTGTTTTTT.

This clonotype was seen at least ten times. The V gene is TRBV7-9, the J gene TRBJ1-1; D gene uncertain. Germline values: CDR1 SEHNR, CDR2 FQNEAQ (reference sequence). The CDR3 is 15 residues long. V dropped 1 base and J dropped 4 bases, with 13 bases sitting between them. The CDR3 region is CASSLESGWSTEAFF. CDR3 coding DNA: TGTGCCAGCAGCTTAGAGAGCGGGTGGTCCACTGAAGCTTTCTTT.

This clonotype has a count of ten or more. This sequence joins TRBV7-3 and TRBJ2-3; D might be TRBD1 (6 bases). The CDR3 length is 16 residues. V was pared by 2 bases and J by 6 bases, with 18 bases between. Looked up from germline, CDR1 is SGHTA and CDR2 is FQGTGA. The DNA of the CDR3 is TGTGCCAGCAGCTTAGGTTTTCAGGGGCCCGGTGATACGCAGTATTTT. Its translation is CASSLGFQGPGDTQYF.